A selection of T cell receptor beta chains follows, all from one sample in a study of cytomegalovirus exposure and HLA in healthy donors. Generated by immunoSEQ multiplex PCR, the TCRdb table keeps only in-frame clones and is missing some. This sample yields 100,000 to 150,000 clones, of which roughly 80% are seen a single time; roughly 8.2% belongs to the top ten. Sequenced sample: PBMCs. Every receptor here comes from a woman aged 45-59 years in good health and CMV-seropositive. The conserved cysteine and the conserved F or W are not part of the CDR3 here. Clone size is not always given. Where it is, it says once, few, many or a class for expanded clones.

.,TRBV28,ASSFYSGRYEQY
.,TRBV19,ASSATSGPSGQY
.,TRBV28,ASRRGQITYGYT
.,TRBV14,ASSQERFRSLGYGYT
.,TRBV5-1,ASVLSSVDTGELF
.,TRBV5-1,ASLPGQGYYGYT
.,TRBV13,ASSSRVRLAGGSYEQY
.,TRBV7-2,ASSFSSYEQY
.,TRBV28,ASSDRFNTEAF
.,TRBV9,ASSVLAGSYEQY
.,TRBV7-9,ASSLGGLQSYEQY
.,TRBV28,ASSSESGVTEAF
once,TRBV29-1,SVVASGYEQY
few,TRBV25-1,ASSEGVGGVHNEKLF
.,TRBV14,ASSQRLDRGRGNTIY
.,TRBV2,ASSKSPGFNTIY